This record concerns one TCR beta chain sequence. Losses at the gene ends were 2 bases for V and 3 bases for J; bases not matched to a gene: 2. The CDR3 contains 14 residues. From germline, CDR1 is SGHTA and CDR2 FQGNSA. Sequencing was performed with immunoSEQ multiplex PCR; in TCRdb, only in-frame clones are kept and a portion is missing. The data contain over 35,000 clones, roughly nine tenths of them singletons. The data derive from a study of T cell changes during pregnancy in multiple sclerosis. The TCR comes from a female donor with multiple sclerosis, enrolled in a pregnancy study. Sequences were derived from CD4+ T cells from peripheral blood mononuclear cells, sampled after pregnancy. The chain recombines TRBV7-2 with TRBJ2-7, with 9 bases aligning to TRBD1. The CDR3 loop reads CASSLQGQGYEQYF. CDR3 coding DNA: TGTGCCAGCAGCTTACAGGGACAGGGCTACGAGCAGTACTTC.